These 20 T cell receptor beta chains share one sample of origin, sequenced in a study of cytomegalovirus exposure and HLA in healthy donors. PCR primers comprised 60 Vbeta and 13 Jbeta primers. Libraries were prepared by immunoSEQ multiplex PCR; TCRdb keeps only in-frame clonotypes and omits some of them. Among around 150,000 clones, 82% were seen once, and the ten largest hold approximately 8%. Material for sequencing was PBMCs. Receptors were obtained from a male donor in good health and CMV-seropositive.

The chain carries TRBV10-3 and TRBJ1-2, with 10 bases identical to TRBD1. Trimming removed 4 bases from V and 5 bases from J; junction bases left unmatched: 1. From germline, CDR1 is ENHRY and CDR2 SYGVKD. The CDR3 loop spans 13 amino acids. CDR3 DNA sequence: TGTGCCATCAGTGGGACAGGGGGTTATGGCTACACCTTC. This encodes CAISGTGGYGYTF.

This clone was recorded once. The chain carries TRBV9 and TRBJ2-1; D ambiguous. Trimming cost V 0 bases and J 0 bases, with 10 bases left between them. CDR3 length equals 16 residues. Germline-derived CDR1 and CDR2 are SGDLS and YYNGEE. The CDR3 DNA reads as TGTGCCAGCAGCGTAGCAGGTCTAAGCTCCTACAATGAGCAGTTCTTC. It translates to CASSVAGLSSYNEQFF.

V usage is TRBV7-2 and J usage is TRBJ2-7; 8 nucleotides line up with TRBD2. V was pared by 1 base and J by 4 bases, with 6 bases of the junction left unmatched. This CDR3 is 15 amino acids long. The V gene's germline CDR1 is SGHTA and CDR2 FQGNSA. CDR3 amino acids: CASSLDQGLAYEQYF. The CDR3, as DNA: TGTGCCAGCAGCTTAGATCAAGGACTAGCATACGAGCAGTACTTC.

This chain links TRBV27 with TRBJ1-2, with 8 bases lining up with TRBD1. With 8 bases clipped from V and 3 bases from J, the junction kept 11 bases outside the gene matches. Germline loops: CDR1 MNHEY, CDR2 SMNVEV (reference sequence). This CDR3 has 15 amino acids. DNA of the CDR3: TGTGCCAGCCGCTTAGGTTCAGGGGGCTACTATGGCTACACCTTC. This codes for CASRLGSGGYYGYTF.

This chain connects TRBV12-5 to TRBJ2-2, with D tentatively TRBD1 (6 bases). The CDR3 totals 14 residues. The V gene's germline CDR1 is LGHNT and CDR2 FRNRAP. The V gene lost 6 bases and the J gene lost 2 bases, with 10 bases spanning the gap. This chain's CDR3 is CASGETGNTGELFF. The CDR3 coding sequence is TGTGCTAGTGGGGAGACAGGAAACACCGGGGAGCTGTTTTTT. The full variable domain, in which reference TRBV12-5 and TRBJ2-2 provide the parts outside the CDR3, is DARVTQTPRHKVTEMGQEVTMRCQPILGHNTVFWYRQTMMQGLELLAYFRNRAPLDDSGMPKDRFSAEMPDATLATLKIQPSEPRDSAVYFCASGETGNTGELFFGEGSRLTVL.

The CDR3 is CASSAGGRGYTF. In DNA, the CDR3 is TGTGCCAGCAGCGCAGGGGGGAGAGGCTACACCTTC. The chain has TRBV6-5 and TRBJ1-2; 7 bases line up with TRBD1. CDR1 and CDR2 (germline): MNHEY, SVGAGI. The V gene end was trimmed by 6 bases and the J gene end by 8 bases; junction bases not matched to a gene: 6. This CDR3 has 12 residues.

The chain combines TRBV2 with TRBJ2-7; 11 nucleotides line up with TRBD2. Germline V gene sequence: CDR1 SNHLY, CDR2 FYNNEI. V lost 2 bases to trimming and J lost 7 bases; unmatched junction nucleotides: 10. The CDR3 contains 16 residues. This chain's CDR3 is CASSEFPSGGPYEQYF. Here the CDR3 DNA reads TGTGCCAGCAGTGAATTTCCTAGCGGGGGGCCTTATGAGCAGTACTTC. Based on the CDR3 plus reference TRBV2 and TRBJ2-7, the full variable domain is EPEVTQTPSHQVTQMGQEVILRCVPISNHLYFYWYRQILGQKVEFLVSFYNNEISEKSEIFDDQFSVERPDGSNFTLKIRSTKLEDSAMYFCASSEFPSGGPYEQYFGPGTRLTVT.

The rearrangement uses TRBV5-1 and TRBJ2-4; 8 positions agree with TRBD2. The CDR3 covers 14 residues. Germline V CDR1 and CDR2: SGHRS, YFSETQ. The V gene end was trimmed by 4 bases and the J gene end by 7 bases; junction bases not matched to a gene: 7. The CDR3 sequence: CASSLTGGDNIQYF. In DNA form, the CDR3 reads TGCGCCAGCAGCCTGACGGGGGGGGATAACATTCAGTACTTC.

The chain uses TRBV30 and TRBJ1-2; TRBD1 agrees at 8 bases. This CDR3 has 13 residues. Germline assignment: CDR1 GTSNPN and CDR2 SVGIG (reference sequence). With V trimmed by 3 bases and J by 3 bases, 3 bases remained unmatched. The CDR3 sequence is CAWSPGGDYGYTF. DNA of the CDR3: TGTGCCTGGAGCCCAGGGGGCGACTATGGCTACACCTTC.

The chain employs TRBV7-9 and TRBJ2-1, with a tentative D call TRBD1 (6 bases). Germline lookup yields CDR1 SEHNR and CDR2 FQNEAQ (reference sequence). V gave up 3 bases and J gave up 4 bases, with 13 bases separating them. This CDR3 spans 15 amino acids. The CDR3, as DNA: TGTGCCAGCAGCTTGGGGACACTTGCTTACAATGAGCAGTTCTTC. It is translated as CASSLGTLAYNEQFF.

For this clone: Within the sample, other DNA sequences also encode this same CDR3. This sequence joins TRBV18 and TRBJ1-1, with D unresolved. CDR1 and CDR2 from the germline V gene are KGHSH and LQKENI. The germline V and J ends were trimmed by 2 bases and 1 base, with 5 bases remaining between them. The CDR3 loop spans 13 amino acids. CDR3 sequence: CASSPTGNTEAFF. CDR3 DNA: TGTGCCAGCTCACCAACCGGGAACACTGAAGCTTTCTTT. Full variable domain (rest looked up from reference TRBV18 and TRBJ1-1): NAGVMQNPRHLVRRRGQEARLRCSPMKGHSHVYWYRQLPEEGLKFMVYLQKENIIDESGMPKERFSAEFPKEGPSILRIQQVVRGDSAAYFCASSPTGNTEAFFGQGTRLTVV.

The rearrangement links TRBV7-2 to TRBJ1-1; 7 nucleotides line up with TRBD1. The CDR3 is 14 residues long. Germline V gives CDR1 SGHTA, CDR2 FQGNSA. Trimming at V came to 5 bases and at J to 7 bases, leaving 10 bases not matched to a gene. The CDR3 here is CASSLLQGRVEAFF. The CDR3, as DNA: TGTGCCAGCAGCCTACTACAGGGGAGAGTTGAAGCTTTCTTT. The full variable domain, its missing parts supplied by reference TRBV7-2 and TRBJ1-1, is GAGVSQSPSNKVTEKGKDVELRCDPISGHTALYWYRQSLGQGLEFLIYFQGNSAPDKSGLPSDRFSAERTGGSVSTLTIQRTQQEDSAVYLCASSLLQGRVEAFFGQGTRLTVV.

This clone was detected only a few times. This chain connects TRBV28 to TRBJ2-3; TRBD2 matches 8 bases. With V trimmed by 3 bases and J by 1 base, 3 bases remained unmatched. This CDR3 is 15 amino acids long. The germline V gene encodes CDR1 MDHEN and CDR2 SYDVKM. CDR3 in DNA: TGTGCCAGCAGTTTGAACGGGGGGGGCACAGATACGCAGTATTTT. This gives the protein CASSLNGGGTDTQYF.

This clone was counted only a few times. The genes are TRBV5-4 and TRBJ2-1, with D hard to call. The germline CDR1 and CDR2 sequences are SGHNT and YYREEE (reference sequence). The ends were cut back, 4 bases at V and 4 bases at J, with 9 bases in the middle. The CDR3 runs to 13 residues. The chain's CDR3 is CASSPPPYNEQFF. In DNA form, the CDR3 reads TGTGCCAGCAGCCCCCCCCCTTACAATGAGCAGTTCTTC.

V is TRBV10-3 and J is TRBJ2-2, with a weak D call TRBD1 (6 bases). The CDR3 contains 14 residues. V was trimmed by 6 bases and J by 2 bases, leaving 10 bases between them. Germline lookup yields CDR1 ENHRY and CDR2 SYGVKD. Here the CDR3 DNA reads TGTGCCATCAGGACAGGTATCAACACCGGGGAGCTGTTTTTT. As protein: CAIRTGINTGELFF.

This clone is a singleton in its sample. This chain connects TRBV14 to TRBJ2-2; possible D gene TRBD2, 7 bases. Between the trimmed V and J ends, which lost 6 bases and 4 bases, there was a span of 15 bases. This CDR3 region has 15 residues. Germline V lookup: CDR1 SGHDN, CDR2 FVKESK. The CDR3 sequence: CASSRGGPLTGELFF. CDR3 DNA: TGTGCCAGCAGTAGGGGGGGTCCCCTCACCGGGGAGCTGTTTTTT.

The chain carries TRBV6-1 and TRBJ2-2, with D possibly TRBD2 on 5 matching bases. Germline V CDR1 and CDR2: MNHNS, SASEGT. V lost 7 bases and J 4 bases, leaving 7 bases between the germline ends. CDR3 length: 12 residues. The CDR3 nucleotides are TGTGCCAGCAACGGGGTCACCGGGGAGCTGTTTTTT. Translating it yields CASNGVTGELFF.

The chain links TRBV27 to TRBJ1-1; 8 bases line up with TRBD1. Trimming cost V 5 bases and J 4 bases; bases outside gene matches: 6. The germline V gene has CDR1 MNHEY and CDR2 SMNVEV (reference sequence). This CDR3 comprises 14 residues. The CDR3 protein is CASSPGGRSTEAFF. The CDR3 nucleotides read TGTGCCAGCAGTCCAGGGGGCCGGAGCACTGAAGCTTTCTTT.

A few counts support this clone. The rearrangement uses TRBV2 and TRBJ1-2; no firm D call. Trimming cost V 5 bases and J 3 bases, with 13 bases left between them. The germline V gene has CDR1 SNHLY and CDR2 FYNNEI. The CDR3 spans 14 residues. The CDR3 DNA reads TGTGCCAGCAGTTATGGCCCCTTGCACTATGGCTACACCTTC. Translation: CASSYGPLHYGYTF.

The chain employs TRBV10-1 and TRBJ1-1; D gene ambiguous. Germline lookup yields CDR1 WNHNN and CDR2 SYGVQD (reference sequence). The CDR3 loop spans 13 amino acids. The ends were cut back, 7 bases at V and 6 bases at J, with 15 bases in the middle. CDR3 sequence reads: CASTWEVDPEAFF. CDR3 nucleotide sequence: TGCGCCAGCACCTGGGAGGTGGACCCTGAAGCTTTCTTT.